One T cell receptor beta chain is described in this entry. Its cognate antigen is unknown. The CDR3 sequence is 14 residues long. The V gene's germline CDR1 is MNHEY and CDR2 SMNVEV (reference sequence). V was cut by 6 bases and J by 5 bases, with 16 bases left in between. This entry comes from a study of blood T cells in healthy people across ages. General observations from the study: Naive T cell percentage by flow cytometry tracked strongly with beta diversity. Unsorted PBMCs prevented conclusive naive versus antigen-experienced comparison. Higher diversity, along with more naive CD4+ cells, distinguished long-lived donors from aged donors.

Drawn from each donor were 8.5 to 10 milliliters of peripheral blood. A sample-barcoded 5' primer and a J-beta primer mix were used in a second PCR of about 7 to 11 cycles. TCRdb redid the calling of the 5' RACE reads with MiXCR, one entry per CDR3 protein. The repertoire includes over 600,000 distinct CDR3 sequences, around 43% of them detected once, and about 30% sits in the top ten. The chain uses TRBV27 and TRBJ2-5; D is possibly TRBD2 (7 bases). Input material: blood. This TCR was recovered from a man older than 75 in good health. This chain's CDR3 is CASRGGPRLETQYF. CDR3 bases: TGTGCCAGCAGGGGGGGGCCTCGGTTGGAGACCCAGTACTTC.